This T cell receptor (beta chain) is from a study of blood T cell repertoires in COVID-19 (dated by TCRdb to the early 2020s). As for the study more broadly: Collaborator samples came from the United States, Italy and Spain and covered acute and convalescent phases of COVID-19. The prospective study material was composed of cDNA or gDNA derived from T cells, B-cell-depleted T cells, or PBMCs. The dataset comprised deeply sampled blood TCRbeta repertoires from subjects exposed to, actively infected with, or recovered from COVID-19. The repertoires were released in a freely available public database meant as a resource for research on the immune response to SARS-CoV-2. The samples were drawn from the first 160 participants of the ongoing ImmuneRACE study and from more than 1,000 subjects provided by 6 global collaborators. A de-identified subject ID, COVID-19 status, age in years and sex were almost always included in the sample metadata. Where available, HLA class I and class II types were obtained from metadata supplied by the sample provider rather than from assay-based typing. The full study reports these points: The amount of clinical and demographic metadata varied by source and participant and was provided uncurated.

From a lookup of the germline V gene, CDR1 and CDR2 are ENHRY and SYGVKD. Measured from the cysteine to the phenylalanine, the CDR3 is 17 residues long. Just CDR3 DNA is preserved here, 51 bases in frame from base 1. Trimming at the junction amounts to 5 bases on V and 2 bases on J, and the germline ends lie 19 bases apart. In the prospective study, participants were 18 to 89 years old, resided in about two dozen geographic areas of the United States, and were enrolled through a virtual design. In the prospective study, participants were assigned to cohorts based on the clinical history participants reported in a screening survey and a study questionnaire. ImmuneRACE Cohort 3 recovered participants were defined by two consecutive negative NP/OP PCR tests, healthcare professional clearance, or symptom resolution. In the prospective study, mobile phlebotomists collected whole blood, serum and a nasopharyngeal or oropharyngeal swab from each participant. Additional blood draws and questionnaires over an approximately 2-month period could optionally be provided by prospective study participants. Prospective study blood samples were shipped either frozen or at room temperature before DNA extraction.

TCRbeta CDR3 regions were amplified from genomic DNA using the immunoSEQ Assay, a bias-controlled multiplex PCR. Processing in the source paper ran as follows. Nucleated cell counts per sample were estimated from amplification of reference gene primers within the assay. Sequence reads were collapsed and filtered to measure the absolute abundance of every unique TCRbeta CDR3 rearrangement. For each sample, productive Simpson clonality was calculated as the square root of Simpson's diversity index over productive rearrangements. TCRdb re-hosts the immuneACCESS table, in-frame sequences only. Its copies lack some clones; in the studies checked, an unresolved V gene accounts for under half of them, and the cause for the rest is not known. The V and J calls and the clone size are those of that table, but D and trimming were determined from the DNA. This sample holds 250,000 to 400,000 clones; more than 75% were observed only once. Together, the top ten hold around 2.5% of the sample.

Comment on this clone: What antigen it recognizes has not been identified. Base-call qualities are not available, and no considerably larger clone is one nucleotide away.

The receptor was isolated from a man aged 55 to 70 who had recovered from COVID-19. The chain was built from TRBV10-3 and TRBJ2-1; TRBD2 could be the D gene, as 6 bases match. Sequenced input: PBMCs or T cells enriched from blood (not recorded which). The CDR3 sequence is CAISQLASVSTYNEQFF. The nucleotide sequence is TGTGCCATCAGTCAACTTGCTAGCGTAAGTACCTACAATGAGCAGTTCTTC.